This TCR beta chain is drawn from a study of shared clonotypes between healthy human individuals. The wider study: Participating donors consisted of a couple of women and a few men aged 18 to 49. Broader study findings: Naive subsets generally exceeded memory subsets in estimated richness. Owing to a small donor count, the genetic and exposure-history diversity represented was limited.

Original processing methods: In the immunoSEQ data, sequences were junction-only and lacked quality scores, so filtering differed. TCRdb's copy holds only in-frame clones and misses some; the assay was immunoSEQ multiplex PCR. V, J and clone size are taken as reported in that table, and D and trimming were inferred from the DNA itself. Of 550,000 to 700,000 clones in the sample, 60% to 75% were seen once. In regard to this clone: The antigen remains unidentified.

The V and J ends lost 3 bases and 0 bases, in that order; junction bases with no gene match: 18. Germline V CDR1 and CDR2: MNHEY, SMNVEV (reference sequence). The CDR3 totals 20 residues. The source of this sequence is a woman in her twenties or thirties in good health. The rearrangement links TRBV27 to TRBJ2-3; 7 nucleotides align to TRBD1. The specimen was memory CD4+ T cells sorted from blood. This sample's subset: CD45RA-negative fraction. The CDR3 is CASSLYPTGPDAVSTDTQYF. The CDR3 nucleotides read TGTGCCAGCAGTTTGTATCCGACAGGGCCCGACGCTGTTAGCACAGATACGCAGTATTTT.